These T cell receptor beta chains were read from a single sample in a study of blood T cell repertoires in COVID-19. Sequencing used immunoSEQ multiplex PCR; TCRdb keeps in-frame clones, though not all of them. The sample has hundreds of thousands of clones, around nine tenths seen once. Sequenced: peripheral blood. These receptors were obtained from a woman aged 45-60 years with active or convalescent COVID-19. CDR3s include the opening cysteine and the closing phenylalanine or tryptophan. A D gene is named only where the DNA matches it firmly. The listing skips clone size in some rows; elsewhere it reads once, few, many or a size class.

j_call	d_call	v_call	clone_size	cdr3_aa	cdr3_nt
TRBJ1-1	.	TRBV19	.	CASSRSRTRTEAFF	TGTGCCAGTAGCCGATCCCGGACACGCACTGAAGCTTTCTTT
TRBJ1-3	TRBD1	TRBV5-1	.	CASSLGGDRAGNTIYF	TGCGCCAGCAGCTTGGGAGGCGACAGGGCTGGAAACACCATATATTTT
TRBJ2-5	TRBD2	TRBV5-8	.	CASSWSLTSGGTKETQYF	TGTGCCAGCAGCTGGTCCTTGACTAGCGGGGGGACTAAAGAGACCCAGTACTTC
TRBJ1-2	.	TRBV27	.	CASSPRSNYGYTF	TGTGCCAGCAGTCCCCGGAGCAACTATGGCTACACCTTC
TRBJ2-1	TRBD2	TRBV5-1	.	CASSTRTSYNEQFF	TGCGCCAGCAGTACCCGGACTAGCTACAATGAGCAGTTCTTC
TRBJ1-2	.	TRBV13	.	CASSLGAGMGGYTF	TGTGCCAGCAGCCTAGGGGCGGGGATGGGCGGCTACACCTTC
TRBJ1-5	.	TRBV9	.	CASSVDPGDQPQHF	TGTGCCAGCAGCGTAGACCCGGGAGATCAGCCCCAGCATTTT
TRBJ2-4	TRBD1	TRBV30	.	CAWDTRTGENIQYF	TGTGCCTGGGACACAAGGACAGGGGAGAACATTCAGTACTTC
TRBJ1-1	.	TRBV18	.	CASSPPGLENTEAFF	TGTGCCAGCTCACCGCCAGGTTTGGAGAACACTGAAGCTTTCTTT
TRBJ2-1	.	TRBV4-3	once	CASSQDILRSNNEQFF	TGCGCCAGCAGCCAAGACATATTGCGCTCCAACAATGAGCAGTTCTTC
TRBJ1-1	.	TRBV30	.	CAWAGTHEAFF	TGTGCCTGGGCCGGGACTCATGAAGCTTTCTTT
TRBJ2-7	TRBD1	TRBV6-6	.	CASRHGKTGISYEQYF	TGTGCCAGCAGGCATGGAAAGACAGGGATATCCTACGAGCAGTACTTC
TRBJ1-2	.	TRBV28	.	CASSRGGFGYTF	TGTGCCAGCAGTAGAGGGGGTTTTGGCTACACCTTC
TRBJ2-7	.	TRBV4-1	.	CASSPQVGDEQYF	TGCGCCAGCAGCCCTCAGGTCGGGGACGAGCAGTACTTC
TRBJ1-2	.	TRBV5-6	.	CASSSGTLDYGYTF	TGTGCCAGCAGCTCGGGAACTCTGGACTATGGCTACACCTTC
TRBJ1-2	.	TRBV29-1	many	CSTGSQSYGYTF	TGCAGCACCGGGAGTCAGAGCTATGGCTACACCTTC
TRBJ2-7	.	TRBV13	.	CASSLASRYEQYF	TGTGCCAGCAGCTTAGCGAGCAGGTACGAGCAGTACTTC
TRBJ1-1	TRBD1	TRBV6-2/TRBV6-3	once	CASSYVQGQGTNTEAFF	TGTGCCAGCAGTTACGTTCAGGGACAGGGGACGAACACTGAAGCTTTCTTT
TRBJ1-5	.	TRBV28	.	CASNFALGNNQPQHF	TGTGCCAGCAATTTCGCCCTTGGCAATAATCAGCCCCAGCATTTT
TRBJ1-3	TRBD1	TRBV18	.	CASSPQKGQASGNTIYF	TGTGCCAGCTCACCCCAAAAGGGACAGGCCTCTGGAAACACCATATATTTT
TRBJ1-2	.	TRBV15	.	CATSSSKGQYYGYTF	TGTGCCACCAGCAGTTCAAAAGGACAGTATTATGGCTACACCTTC
TRBJ1-2	.	TRBV27	.	CASSLNPGGNYGYTF	TGTGCCAGCAGCCTCAACCCCGGGGGGAACTATGGCTACACCTTC
TRBJ1-5	TRBD1	TRBV28	once	CASRLGTGTGAAGLGQPQHF	TGTGCCAGCAGATTGGGGACCGGGACAGGGGCCGCGGGACTCGGTCAGCCCCAGCATTTT
TRBJ2-2	TRBD1	TRBV27	.	CASSGDRVYAGELFF	TGTGCCAGCAGTGGGGACAGGGTATACGCCGGGGAGCTGTTTTTT
TRBJ1-1	.	TRBV11-1	once	CASSLVWEQPTEAFF	TGTGCCAGCAGCTTAGTATGGGAGCAACCCACTGAAGCTTTCTTT
TRBJ2-3	.	TRBV4-3	.	CASSQVGDTDTQYF	TGCGCCAGCAGCCAAGTCGGAGACACAGATACGCAGTATTTT
TRBJ1-2	.	TRBV14	.	CASSQGPGNYGYTF	TGTGCCAGCAGCCAAGGTCCCGGGAACTATGGCTACACCTTC
TRBJ1-1	TRBD1	TRBV3-1/TRBV3-2	.	CASSQETGGTEAFF	TGTGCCAGCAGCCAAGAGACAGGGGGTACTGAAGCTTTCTTT
TRBJ1-1	.	TRBV27	.	CASSSTGFSEAFF	TGTGCCAGCAGTTCCACAGGGTTTTCTGAAGCTTTCTTT
TRBJ1-2	TRBD1	TRBV13	.	CASSSGGQDGGYTF	TGTGCCAGCAGCTCAGGGGGACAGGACGGTGGCTACACCTTC
TRBJ2-3	TRBD1	TRBV7-3	.	CASSLGQGASTDTQYF	TGTGCCAGCAGCTTAGGACAGGGGGCTTCCACAGATACGCAGTATTTT
TRBJ1-5	.	TRBV19	few	CASRGQALYSNQPQHF	TGTGCCAGTAGGGGCCAGGCCCTTTATAGCAATCAGCCCCAGCATTTT
TRBJ1-1	TRBD1	TRBV28	.	CARITGGVRTEAFF	TGTGCCAGGATTACAGGGGGCGTAAGAACTGAAGCTTTCTTT
TRBJ2-7	.	TRBV7-2	.	CASSSAARAPYEQYF	TGTGCCAGCAGCTCTGCCGCTAGAGCCCCCTACGAGCAGTACTTC
TRBJ2-1	.	TRBV7-2	.	CASSPRLRGETLQQFF	TGTGCCAGCAGCCCCCGCCTCCGGGGTGAGACCTTACAGCAGTTCTTC
TRBJ1-1	.	TRBV9	.	CASSFAQMNTEAFF	TGTGCCAGCAGCTTCGCCCAGATGAACACTGAAGCTTTCTTT
TRBJ1-2	.	TRBV19	.	CASGGYYEGYTF	TGTGCCAGTGGCGGTTATTATGAAGGCTACACCTTC
TRBJ1-1	TRBD1	TRBV7-6	.	CASSSQQGAHTEAFF	TGTGCCAGCAGCTCCCAACAGGGGGCGCACACTGAAGCTTTCTTT
TRBJ1-2	TRBD1	TRBV6-5	.	CASRRGQGADYGYTF	TGTGCCAGCAGGAGGGGACAGGGGGCTGACTATGGCTACACCTTC
TRBJ1-1	.	TRBV5-5	.	CASSLDSTYTEAFF	TGTGCCAGCAGCTTAGATAGTACGTACACTGAAGCTTTCTTT
TRBJ2-1	TRBD2	TRBV7-2	.	CASSLASGGLYNEQFF	TGTGCCAGCAGCTTGGCTAGCGGGGGGCTTTACAATGAGCAGTTCTTC